The clone carrying this T cell receptor (beta chain) occurred a few times. Its specificity is unknown. Different DNA sequences within this sample yield the same CDR3. These data belong to a study of shared clonotypes between healthy human individuals. About the study: With ages of 18 to 49, the donors were a couple of women and a few men. General study points: Blood alone was sampled, and tissue repertoires likely differ.

Original data processing: ImmunoSEQ sequences covered only the junction and lacked quality scores; filtering therefore differed. Produced via immunoSEQ multiplex PCR; TCRdb's table is partial and in-frame only. V and J calls and clone size are given by that table; D and trimming were obtained from the DNA. This sample yields around 610,000 clones, of which approximately 96% are seen a single time; approximately 0.1% belongs to the top ten. V dropped 8 bases and J dropped 3; count of bases not matched to a gene: 7. Per germline, CDR1 SGDLS and CDR2 YYNGEE. The CDR3 spans 14 residues. Naive CD8 populations comprised CD45RO-negative cells positively selected for CCR7, excluding terminally differentiated effector memory CD45RA+ cells.

The sequence came from a woman in her 30s in good health. This chain connects TRBV9 to TRBJ2-7, with 11 bases lining up with TRBD1. Sequenced sample: naive CD8+ T cells sorted from blood. The CDR3 loop is CASSSGTGGYEQYF. CDR3 in DNA: TGTGCCAGTTCGTCTGGGACAGGGGGCTACGAGCAGTACTTC.